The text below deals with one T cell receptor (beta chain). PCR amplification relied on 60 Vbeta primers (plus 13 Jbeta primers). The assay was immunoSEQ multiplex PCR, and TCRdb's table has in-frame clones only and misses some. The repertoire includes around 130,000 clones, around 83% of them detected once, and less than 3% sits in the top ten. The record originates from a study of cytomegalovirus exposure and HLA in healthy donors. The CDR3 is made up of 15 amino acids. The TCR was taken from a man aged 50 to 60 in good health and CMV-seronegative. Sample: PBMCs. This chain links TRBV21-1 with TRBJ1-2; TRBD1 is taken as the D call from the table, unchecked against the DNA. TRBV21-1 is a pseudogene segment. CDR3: CASSIRDRLPYGYTF. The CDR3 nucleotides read TGTGCCAGCAGCATTAGGGACAGGCTCCCGTATGGCTACACCTTC.